Given below is one TCR beta chain in context. The CDR3 is 13 amino acids. The V gene's germline CDR1 is SGHTA and CDR2 FQGNSA. The ends were cut back, 5 bases at V and 7 bases at J, with 12 bases in the middle. These data belong to a study of blood T cell repertoires in COVID-19. For the study at large: Whether acute or convalescent, the COVID-19 samples came from the United States, Italy and Spain. Sample material is recorded as cDNA or gDNA derived from T cells, B-cell-depleted T cells, or PBMCs.

Authors' methods: Using reference gene primer amplification, nucleated cell counts were estimated. The assay was immunoSEQ multiplex PCR, and TCRdb's table has in-frame clones only and misses some. Clone size and V and J calls were adopted from that table, with D and trimming inferred from the DNA. Of fewer than 200,000 clones listed, roughly 76% were seen once; the top ten hold about 9%. The genes are TRBV7-2 and TRBJ1-5; perhaps TRBD1 as D (6 bases). Sequences were obtained from peripheral blood. This clonotype was sampled from a woman aged 45-59 years with active or convalescent COVID-19. CDR3 sequence (DNA): TGTGCCAGCAGCATGCCAGGGGTCCAGCCCCAGCATTTT. Amino acid sequence: CASSMPGVQPQHF.